Listed below are T cell receptor beta chains from one sample, sequenced in a study of T-cell reconstitution after alpha-beta-depleted transplantation in children. TCRdb redid the calling of the PCR reads with MiXCR, one entry per CDR3 protein. The sample yields around 300,000 distinct CDR3 sequences, 20% to 30% seen once. Specimen: PBMCs, mostly from graft donor cells, collected 180 days after TCRalphabeta/CD19-depleted stem cell transplant. Receptor source: a male patient younger than 18 who had a stem cell transplant for acute lymphoblastic leukemia, so the T cells may come from the graft donor. The CDR3 runs from the conserved cysteine through the conserved F or W. The order of the fields is CDR3 length, D gene, V gene, clone size, J gene, CDR3 DNA, CDR3 protein. The D gene is left open where the match is weak. A row's size may be missing; if present it is once, few, many or a size class.

length: 15
D: TRBD2
V: TRBV4-2
size: .
J: TRBJ2-7
DNA: TGTGCCAGCAGCCAAGGACTAGCGGGAATCGACGAGCAGTACTTC
CDR3: CASSQGLAGIDEQYF

length: 12
D: .
V: TRBV20-1
size: .
J: TRBJ1-4
DNA: TGCAGTGCTAGCCTGACTAATGAAAAACTGTTTTTT
CDR3: CSASLTNEKLFF

length: 18
D: TRBD2
V: TRBV4-1
size: .
J: TRBJ2-1
DNA: TGCGCCAGCAGACGACTGCCCAGACTAGCGGGAGGGCGAAGTGAGCAGTTCTTC
CDR3: CASRRLPRLAGGRSEQFF

length: 15
D: TRBD2
V: TRBV6-5
size: few
J: TRBJ2-3
DNA: TGTGCCAGCAGTTACGATGGACTAGCGTGGGATACGCAGTATTTT
CDR3: CASSYDGLAWDTQYF

length: 15
D: .
V: TRBV7-3
size: .
J: TRBJ2-1
DNA: TGTGCCAGCAGCCACTCCCCGAGCTCCTACAATGAGCAGTTCTTC
CDR3: CASSHSPSSYNEQFF

length: 18
D: TRBD2
V: TRBV20-1
size: few
J: TRBJ2-1
DNA: TGCAGTGCTAGAGTCAGGGGACTAGCGGGAGGGCTCTACAATGAGCAGTTCTTC
CDR3: CSARVRGLAGGLYNEQFF

length: 14
D: .
V: TRBV28
size: .
J: TRBJ1-1
DNA: TGTGCCAGCCGACGAGGACGGTCGAACACTGAAGCTTTCTTT
CDR3: CASRRGRSNTEAFF

length: 14
D: TRBD2
V: TRBV19
size: once
J: TRBJ2-7
DNA: TGTGCCAGTAGTATCGGCGGGAGAGGATACGAGCAGTACTTC
CDR3: CASSIGGRGYEQYF

length: 19
D: .
V: TRBV11-2
size: .
J: TRBJ1-2
DNA: TGTGCCAGCAGCTCCCTCCGTGGGGGCGGCAGGTCCCTCAACTATGGCTACACCTTC
CDR3: CASSSLRGGGRSLNYGYTF

length: 15
D: TRBD1
V: TRBV12-3/TRBV12-4
size: .
J: TRBJ1-2
DNA: TGTGCCAGCAGCTTCAGGGACAGACCTAACTATGGCTACACCTTC
CDR3: CASSFRDRPNYGYTF

length: 16
D: .
V: TRBV9
size: .
J: TRBJ2-5
DNA: TGTGCCAGCAGCGTAGGCCCTCGTGGGTACCAAGAGACCCAGTACTTC
CDR3: CASSVGPRGYQETQYF

length: 14
D: .
V: TRBV29-1
size: .
J: TRBJ2-2
DNA: TGCAGCGTTCTCCCGGGACGCGCCACCGGGGAGCTGTTTTTT
CDR3: CSVLPGRATGELFF

length: 14
D: .
V: TRBV19
size: .
J: TRBJ2-3
DNA: TGTGCCAGTAGTATCCGCCAAAGCACAGATACGCAGTATTTT
CDR3: CASSIRQSTDTQYF

length: 15
D: TRBD1
V: TRBV5-1
size: few
J: TRBJ1-2
DNA: TGCGCCAGCTTAGGGTTTGCCGGGACAGCTTATGGCTACACCTTC
CDR3: CASLGFAGTAYGYTF

length: 15
D: TRBD1
V: TRBV29-1
size: .
J: TRBJ2-7
DNA: TGCAGCGTTGAACCTTTAGAGGACAGGCCCTACGAGCAGTACTTC
CDR3: CSVEPLEDRPYEQYF

length: 19
D: TRBD1
V: TRBV11-2
size: few
J: TRBJ2-4
DNA: TGTGCCAGCAGCTTTCCTCGCAGGGGGCCGGGAACAAAGGAAAACATTCAGTACTTC
CDR3: CASSFPRRGPGTKENIQYF

length: 12
D: .
V: TRBV5-1
size: .
J: TRBJ2-7
DNA: TGCGCCAGCAGCTTGGGTTTCCACGAGCAGTACTTC
CDR3: CASSLGFHEQYF

length: 14
D: .
V: TRBV9
size: .
J: TRBJ2-4
DNA: TGTGCCAGCAGCAGGGAGTTGGCCAAAAACATTCAGTACTTC
CDR3: CASSRELAKNIQYF

length: 14
D: .
V: TRBV18
size: .
J: TRBJ2-7
DNA: TGTGCCAGCTCACCGGGGGTCGCCTCCTACGAGCAGTACTTC
CDR3: CASSPGVASYEQYF

length: 14
D: TRBD1
V: TRBV9
size: few
J: TRBJ1-4
DNA: TGTGCCAGCAGCGTGACAGGGAAACATGAAAAACTGTTTTTT
CDR3: CASSVTGKHEKLFF

length: 13
D: .
V: TRBV7-9
size: .
J: TRBJ2-5
DNA: TGTGCCAGCAGCTTGGTTAGCGTTGAGACCCAGTACTTC
CDR3: CASSLVSVETQYF

length: 16
D: TRBD1
V: TRBV7-8
size: .
J: TRBJ1-2
DNA: TGTGCCAGCAGCTGGAGAATAACCGGGACAGAATATGGCTACACCTTC
CDR3: CASSWRITGTEYGYTF

length: 17
D: TRBD2
V: TRBV9
size: .
J: TRBJ2-3
DNA: TGTGCCAGCAGCGTGGGCTCCCTAGCGGAGTACACAGATACGCAGTATTTT
CDR3: CASSVGSLAEYTDTQYF

length: 16
D: .
V: TRBV12-3/TRBV12-4
size: .
J: TRBJ1-2
DNA: TGTGCCAGCAGTTTAAAAGGAGCCAGCCTTGGACGCGGCTACACCTTC
CDR3: CASSLKGASLGRGYTF

length: 15
D: TRBD1
V: TRBV6-5
size: .
J: TRBJ1-1
DNA: TGTGCCAGCAGTTACATGGGACAGCTGAACACTGAAGCTTTCTTT
CDR3: CASSYMGQLNTEAFF

length: 15
D: .
V: TRBV7-3
size: .
J: TRBJ2-7
DNA: TGTGCCAGCAGCTTGGCCCTTCTAGGGGAGAACGAGCAGTACTTC
CDR3: CASSLALLGENEQYF

length: 14
D: .
V: TRBV14
size: few
J: TRBJ1-2
DNA: TGTGCCAGCAGCCCCCGAGGGGAGAACTATGGCTACACCTTC
CDR3: CASSPRGENYGYTF

length: 15
D: TRBD2
V: TRBV20-1
size: few
J: TRBJ2-3
DNA: TGCAGTGCTGAGGCCGGGACTTTCACGGGGGGTACGCAGTATTTT
CDR3: CSAEAGTFTGGTQYF

length: 16
D: TRBD1
V: TRBV20-1
size: few
J: TRBJ1-2
DNA: TGCAGTGCTAGAGCCACGGGGACAGGTCTGATCTATGGCTACACCTTC
CDR3: CSARATGTGLIYGYTF

length: 15
D: .
V: TRBV27
size: few
J: TRBJ2-7
DNA: TGTGCCAGCAGTTCCTCTGGACGGGACTCCTACGAGCAGTACTTC
CDR3: CASSSSGRDSYEQYF

length: 14
D: TRBD1
V: TRBV6-5
size: .
J: TRBJ2-7
DNA: TGTGCCAGCAGTTACCCGGGACAGGGAAACGAGCAGTACTTC
CDR3: CASSYPGQGNEQYF

length: 16
D: .
V: TRBV5-5
size: few
J: TRBJ2-2
DNA: TGTGCCAGCAGCAACCGCCTACAGGAGTACACCGGGGAGCTGTTTTTT
CDR3: CASSNRLQEYTGELFF

length: 17
D: TRBD2
V: TRBV27
size: .
J: TRBJ2-1
DNA: TGTGCCAGCGCCCGCCTACTAGCGGGAGTCTCCTACAATGAGCAGTTCTTC
CDR3: CASARLLAGVSYNEQFF

length: 14
D: .
V: TRBV7-9
size: .
J: TRBJ2-6
DNA: TGTGCCAGCAGCTTGGACTCTGGGGCCAACGTCCTGACTTTC
CDR3: CASSLDSGANVLTF

length: 14
D: .
V: TRBV5-1
size: .
J: TRBJ2-7
DNA: TGCGCCAGCAGCTTGGTAACAGGTGCCTACGAGCAGTACTTC
CDR3: CASSLVTGAYEQYF

length: 16
D: .
V: TRBV5-1
size: few
J: TRBJ2-2
DNA: TGCGCCAGCAGCTTGGATACGATGGCTTGGGGCGGGGAGCTGTTTTTT
CDR3: CASSLDTMAWGGELFF

length: 14
D: .
V: TRBV27
size: once
J: TRBJ1-1
DNA: TGTGCCAGCAGTTACCCAGGGGAGAACACTGAAGCTTTCTTT
CDR3: CASSYPGENTEAFF

length: 16
D: TRBD1
V: TRBV5-1
size: few
J: TRBJ2-3
DNA: TGCGCCAGCAGCTTGGCCTTACAGGGGAGCCCAGATACGCAGTATTTT
CDR3: CASSLALQGSPDTQYF

length: 18
D: TRBD2
V: TRBV5-5
size: many
J: TRBJ2-3
DNA: TGTGCCAGCAGCTTGGATCTCCGACTAGCGGTCCTCACAGATACGCAGTATTTT
CDR3: CASSLDLRLAVLTDTQYF

length: 14
D: TRBD1
V: TRBV20-1
size: few
J: TRBJ1-2
DNA: TGCAGTGCTAGACGACAGGGGGCCAGGGCTAGCTACACCTTC
CDR3: CSARRQGARASYTF

length: 14
D: .
V: TRBV5-1
size: few
J: TRBJ2-3
DNA: TGCGCCAGCAGCTTGGGCTTTGGCACAGATACGCAGTATTTT
CDR3: CASSLGFGTDTQYF

length: 14
D: TRBD2
V: TRBV7-8
size: .
J: TRBJ2-1
DNA: TGTGCCAGCAAAGTTAGCGGGAGGTTAAATGAGCAGTTCTTC
CDR3: CASKVSGRLNEQFF

length: 14
D: TRBD2
V: TRBV18
size: many
J: TRBJ2-7
DNA: TGTGCCAGCTCACCACGGAGCGGGAGCTACGAGCAGTACTTC
CDR3: CASSPRSGSYEQYF

length: 14
D: .
V: TRBV7-6
size: few
J: TRBJ1-4
DNA: TGTGCCAGCTTTGGGGGGTTCCCGCGGGGAAAACTGTTTTTT
CDR3: CASFGGFPRGKLFF

length: 13
D: .
V: TRBV12-3/TRBV12-4
size: .
J: TRBJ1-3
DNA: TGTGCCAGCAGTTCGGACAAAAGAAACACCATATATTTT
CDR3: CASSSDKRNTIYF

length: 13
D: .
V: TRBV20-1
size: few
J: TRBJ1-5
DNA: TGCAGTGCTATGGGAACTGCCTATCAGCCCCAGCATTTT
CDR3: CSAMGTAYQPQHF

length: 16
D: TRBD1
V: TRBV29-1
size: many
J: TRBJ2-7
DNA: TGCAGCGTTGCCAGGGGGCAGGGTTGGAGCTCCTACGAGCAGTACTTC
CDR3: CSVARGQGWSSYEQYF

length: 16
D: TRBD2
V: TRBV12-3/TRBV12-4
size: .
J: TRBJ2-5
DNA: TGTGCCAGCAGTTTTGGGTTGGGGGGGGTGTCAGAGACCCAGTACTTC
CDR3: CASSFGLGGVSETQYF

length: 12
D: TRBD1
V: TRBV20-1
size: few
J: TRBJ1-2
DNA: TGCAGGTCAGGGGGCGTAGGCTATGGCTACACCTTC
CDR3: CRSGGVGYGYTF

length: 15
D: TRBD1
V: TRBV4-1
size: many
J: TRBJ1-5
DNA: TGCGCCAGCAGCCAATTGACAGGGGGCTTTCAGCCCCAGCATTTT
CDR3: CASSQLTGGFQPQHF